This T cell receptor (beta chain) stems from a study of identical twins. This clonotype was picked up many times. The germline CDR1 and CDR2 sequences are SQVTM and ANQGSEA. The CDR3 totals 12 residues. V trimming: 6 bases; J trimming: 1 base; junction bases outside the gene matches: 2. One entry per CDR3 protein, called by TCRdb with MiXCR from the 5' RACE reads. The table includes around 370,000 distinct CDR3 sequences, 9% detected once. The V gene is TRBV29-1, the J gene TRBJ1-1; 7 bases are shared with TRBD1. The receptor was isolated from a woman between 50 and 59 years old in good health. The sequenced material came from naive T cells sorted from blood. For the CDR3, the DNA is TGCAGCGTCAGGACAGGGAACACTGAAGCTTTCTTT. This codes for CSVRTGNTEAFF.